The following is a T cell receptor beta chain sequence with its context. The antigen is not known. V was pared by 3 bases and J by 1 base, with 10 bases between. Looked up from germline, CDR1 is SGHNT and CDR2 is YYREEE (reference sequence). There are 14 residues in the CDR3. The data belong to a study of graft-versus-host responses after intestinal transplantation. Sequencing used immunoSEQ multiplex PCR; TCRdb keeps in-frame clones, though not all of them. The data contain about 89,000 clones, 94% of them singletons. Sequences were derived from unstimulated CD4+ T cells sorted from spleen or lymph node cells, sampled before transplant. This rearrangement joins TRBV5-4 to TRBJ1-1; D possibly corresponds to TRBD1 (6 bases). This sequence was found in a human donor who was the organ donor for an intestinal transplant. As DNA, the CDR3 is TGTGCCAGCAGCTCTGGACAGACGAACACTGAAGCTTTCTTT. As protein: CASSSGQTNTEAFF.